A selection of T cell receptor beta chains follows, all from one sample in a study of control samples from healthy donors and cancer patients. The repertoire was sequenced with immunoSEQ multiplex PCR; TCRdb's copy has only in-frame clones and lacks some. The sample shows about 96,000 clones, 85% to 95% of them seen only once. The specimen was blood. These receptors were collected from a man between 18 and 35 years old in good health. Each CDR3 is given with its conserved first and last residue. D genes are given only for firm matches. Part of the rows lack a size; the others show once, few, many or a class for expanded clones.

clone size,V gene,D gene,J gene,CDR3 protein,CDR3 DNA
NA,TRBV30,NA,TRBJ2-3,CAWSAGARTDTQYF,TGTGCCTGGAGTGCAGGGGCGAGGACAGATACGCAGTATTTT
few,TRBV12-1,NA,TRBJ2-7,CASSSQGAEYEQYF,TGTGCCAGCAGCAGTCAGGGGGCGGAGTACGAGCAGTACTTC
NA,TRBV29-1,NA,TRBJ2-3,CSVGRGSDLNTQYF,TGCAGCGTTGGCAGGGGATCGGATTTAAATACGCAGTATTTT
NA,TRBV7-9,TRBD1,TRBJ2-2,CAKEGTGGPGGTGELFF,TGTGCCAAAGAGGGGACAGGGGGCCCCGGGGGCACCGGGGAGCTGTTTTTT
NA,TRBV12-3/TRBV12-4,NA,TRBJ1-1,CASSSRGFAEAFF,TGTGCCAGCAGTTCAAGGGGGTTTGCTGAAGCTTTCTTT
NA,TRBV7-2,NA,TRBJ2-7,CASSLSSGSYEQYF,TGTGCCAGCAGCTTATCCTCCGGATCCTACGAGCAGTACTTC
NA,TRBV28,TRBD2,TRBJ2-1,CASSQSPGLGTIYNEQFF,TGTGCCAGCAGCCAATCCCCGGGACTAGGAACTATCTACAATGAGCAGTTCTTC
NA,TRBV18,TRBD1,TRBJ1-3,CASSPGTAGNTIYF,TGTGCCAGCTCACCCGGGACAGCTGGAAACACCATATATTTT
once,TRBV18,TRBD1,TRBJ2-4,CASPPRTGQGYIQYF,TGTGCCAGCCCACCTCGGACCGGACAGGGGTACATTCAGTACTTC
NA,TRBV18,NA,TRBJ2-3,CASSPTTGTSTDTQYF,TGTGCCAGCTCACCAACGACGGGGACTAGCACAGATACGCAGTATTTT
NA,TRBV12-3/TRBV12-4,NA,TRBJ2-1,CASSRRPNEQFF,TGTGCCAGCAGCCGACGGCCCAATGAGCAGTTCTTC
once,TRBV2,NA,TRBJ2-7,CASKDRRSYEQYF,TGTGCCAGCAAAGACAGGAGGTCCTACGAGCAGTACTTC
NA,TRBV12-5,TRBD2,TRBJ2-5,CASGGGPQETQYF,TGTGCTAGTGGGGGAGGGCCCCAAGAGACCCAGTACTTC
NA,TRBV27,NA,TRBJ2-7,CASSSDLDRHEQYF,TGTGCCAGCAGTTCCGATCTTGACCGGCACGAGCAGTACTTC
NA,TRBV29-1,NA,TRBJ2-7,CSVAEGSYEQYF,TGCAGCGTTGCTGAGGGGAGCTACGAGCAGTACTTC
once,TRBV5-1,TRBD1,TRBJ1-1,CASSLAGGNTEAFF,TGCGCCAGCAGCTTGGCAGGGGGCAACACTGAAGCTTTCTTT
NA,TRBV25-1,NA,TRBJ1-1,CASSESGGIFWPEAFF,TGTGCCAGCAGTGAATCTGGGGGCATATTTTGGCCTGAAGCTTTCTTT
NA,TRBV5-6,TRBD1,TRBJ2-2,CASSPRDRGRDTGELFF,TGTGCCAGCAGCCCGAGGGACAGGGGAAGGGACACCGGGGAGCTGTTTTTT
NA,TRBV29-1,NA,TRBJ1-2,CSVEMPTIYGYTF,TGCAGCGTTGAAATGCCCACCATCTATGGCTACACCTTC
NA,TRBV29-1,TRBD1,TRBJ1-1,CSVEVRDRPRGTEAFF,TGCAGCGTTGAAGTCCGGGACAGGCCTCGGGGCACTGAAGCTTTCTTT
once,TRBV12-3/TRBV12-4,NA,TRBJ2-3,CASSLGFTDTQYF,TGTGCCAGCAGTTTGGGCTTCACAGATACGCAGTATTTT
NA,TRBV19,TRBD1,TRBJ1-5,CASRGQGHQPQHF,TGTGCCAGTAGGGGACAGGGTCATCAGCCCCAGCATTTT
NA,TRBV4-1,NA,TRBJ1-2,CASSQEPGPDRGYTF,TGCGCCAGCAGCCAAGAGCCCGGGCCAGACCGGGGCTACACCTTC
NA,TRBV19,NA,TRBJ1-2,CASEETGIYGYTF,TGTGCCAGTGAAGAGACAGGAATATATGGCTACACCTTC
NA,TRBV12-5,NA,TRBJ1-6,CASGLVPGNSLHF,TGTGCTAGTGGTTTGGTACCGGGGAATTCCCTCCACTTT
NA,TRBV19,NA,TRBJ1-5,CASGPLSNQPQHF,TGTGCCAGTGGCCCTTTAAGCAATCAGCCCCAGCATTTT
NA,TRBV18,NA,TRBJ2-7,CASSPDRYEQYF,TGTGCCAGCTCGCCGGACAGATACGAGCAGTACTTC
NA,TRBV6-5,NA,TRBJ1-1,CASSYKGDTEAFF,TGTGCCAGCAGTTATAAGGGGGACACTGAAGCTTTCTTT
NA,TRBV27,TRBD1,TRBJ2-3,CASSLIQGTTDTQYF,TGTGCCAGCAGTTTGATACAGGGGACCACAGATACGCAGTATTTT
NA,TRBV4-2,NA,TRBJ1-3,CASSQDSAGLEMSNTIYF,TGTGCCAGCAGCCAAGATTCTGCAGGGCTTGAGATGTCAAACACCATATATTTT
NA,TRBV2,TRBD1,TRBJ2-3,CASSGGTGPVTDTQYF,TGTGCCAGCAGTGGGGGGACAGGGCCAGTCACAGATACGCAGTATTTT